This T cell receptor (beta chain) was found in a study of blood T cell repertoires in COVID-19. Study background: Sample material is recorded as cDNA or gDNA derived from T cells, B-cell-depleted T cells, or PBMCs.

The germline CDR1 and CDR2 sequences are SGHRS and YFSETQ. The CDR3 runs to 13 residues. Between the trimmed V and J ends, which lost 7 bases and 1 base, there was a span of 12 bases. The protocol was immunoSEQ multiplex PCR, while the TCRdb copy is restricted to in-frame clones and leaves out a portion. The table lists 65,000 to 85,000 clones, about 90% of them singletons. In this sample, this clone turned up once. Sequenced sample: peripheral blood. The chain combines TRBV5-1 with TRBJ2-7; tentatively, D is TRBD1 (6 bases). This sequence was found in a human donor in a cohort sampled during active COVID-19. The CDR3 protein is CASATGSSYEQYF. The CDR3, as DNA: TGCGCCAGCGCGACAGGATCATCCTACGAGCAGTACTTC.